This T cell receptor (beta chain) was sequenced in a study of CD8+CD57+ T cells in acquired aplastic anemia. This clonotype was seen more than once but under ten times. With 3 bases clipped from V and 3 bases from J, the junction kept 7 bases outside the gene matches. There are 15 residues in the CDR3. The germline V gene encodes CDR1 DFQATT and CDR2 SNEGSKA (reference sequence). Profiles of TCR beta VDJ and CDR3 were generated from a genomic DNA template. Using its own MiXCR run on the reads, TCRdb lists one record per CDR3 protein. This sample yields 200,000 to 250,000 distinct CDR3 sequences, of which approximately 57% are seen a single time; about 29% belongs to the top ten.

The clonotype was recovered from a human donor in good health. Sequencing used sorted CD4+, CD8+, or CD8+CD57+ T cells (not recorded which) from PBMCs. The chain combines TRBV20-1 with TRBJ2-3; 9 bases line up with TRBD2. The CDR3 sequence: CSARRATSGTDTQYF. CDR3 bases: TGCAGTGCTAGGAGGGCAACTAGCGGGACAGATACGCAGTATTTT.